This T cell receptor (beta chain) is from a study of blood T cell repertoires in COVID-19. Study overall: Italy, Spain and the United States were the sources of the convalescent and acute COVID-19 samples. T cells, B-cell-depleted T cells, or PBMCs supplied cDNA or gDNA.

This CDR3 spans 15 amino acids. The V gene end was trimmed by 7 bases and the J gene end by 3 bases; junction bases not matched to a gene: 12. Germline CDR1 and CDR2: LNHNV and YYDKDF (reference sequence). As handled by the study authors: Reference gene primer amplification gave nucleated cell count estimates. Profiled with immunoSEQ multiplex PCR; TCRdb holds only in-frame clones, not every one. The DNA was the basis for D and trimming; V, J and clone size are from that table. The sample carries 75,000 to 100,000 clones, 82% recorded once. The chain employs TRBV15 and TRBJ2-7, with 7 positions matching TRBD1. The clonotype originates from a human donor in a cohort sampled during active COVID-19. Specimen: peripheral blood. The CDR3 DNA sequence: TGTGCCACCAAAGAAGACAGGGCTCAACACTACGAGCAGTACTTC. Its protein is CATKEDRAQHYEQYF.